A selection of T cell receptor beta chains follows, all from one sample in a study of OX40 agonist ivuxolimab in advanced cancers. Sequencing used immunoSEQ multiplex PCR; TCRdb keeps in-frame clones, though not all of them. The profile shows tens of thousands of clones, around nine tenths of them singletons. Sequences were derived from CD4+ or CD8+ T cells sorted from blood, sampled in a trial of the OX40 agonist ivuxolimab. Receptors were obtained from an adult with an advanced solid tumor such as melanoma, head and neck, liver or kidney cancer. CDR3s leave out the opening cysteine and the closing phenylalanine or tryptophan. Fields, in order: CDR3 protein, clone size, V gene. Clone size, where shown, is once, few, many, or a class for clones that have expanded.

CDR3: ASSSGSTDTQY
size: .
V: TRBV28

CDR3: ASSPSLAGANEQF
size: few
V: TRBV18

CDR3: ASSYSAGVGEKLF
size: .
V: TRBV6-6

CDR3: AWSVLASTDTQY
size: .
V: TRBV30

CDR3: ASSRVTDRGHRKTQY
size: .
V: TRBV5-4

CDR3: ASSAAGGRAYEQY
size: .
V: TRBV5-4

CDR3: ASSLGLAVTGELF
size: .
V: TRBV18

CDR3: ASSPRQGPNTEAF
size: .
V: TRBV7-3

CDR3: ASSGGSGEFYNEQF
size: .
V: TRBV19

CDR3: ASSLGLEGVEQY
size: .
V: TRBV5-1

CDR3: ASSFADREAGELF
size: .
V: TRBV5-1

CDR3: ASSTSGTSGRALNEQF
size: once
V: TRBV28

CDR3: ATSRPRATTGNTIY
size: .
V: TRBV15

CDR3: ASSEAWTGLTDTQY
size: .
V: TRBV6-1

CDR3: ASSIRDRLT
size: few
V: TRBV19

CDR3: ASSRIGDTQY
size: .
V: TRBV19

CDR3: ASSRTSGGEPEQY
size: .
V: TRBV14